This T cell receptor beta chain comes out of a study of blood T cell repertoires in COVID-19. The assay was immunoSEQ multiplex PCR, and TCRdb's table has in-frame clones only and misses some. In the table there are roughly 200,000 clones, about 80% of which are singletons. In the case of this clone: Relative to the germline gene, one junction end is altered; a read error may explain this.

Material: peripheral blood. This receptor was identified in a man in his sixties with acute or convalescent COVID-19.

The CDR3 here is CATSRAWGGRTEAFF. DNA for the CDR3: TGTGCCACCAGTAGAGCTTGGGGAGGACGGACCGAAGCTTTCTTT. This chain connects TRBV15 to TRBJ1-1; D call uncertain. The germline gives CDR1 LNHNV, CDR2 YYDKDF (reference sequence). CDR3 length: 15 residues. The variable domain in full, with the rest retrieved from reference TRBV15 and TRBJ1-1, is DAMVIQNPRYQVTQFGKPVTLSCSQTLNHNVMYWYQQKSSQAPKLLFHYYDKDFNNEADTPDNFQSRRPNTSFCFLDIRSPGLGDTAMYLCATSRAWGGRTEAFFGQGTRLTVV.